This entry concerns a single TCR beta chain. The Seattle patients, enrolled during active infection, were followed longitudinally. Per the original data handling: Reference gene primer amplification gave estimated nucleated cell counts. Profiled with immunoSEQ multiplex PCR; TCRdb holds only in-frame clones, not every one. V, J and clone size are taken as reported in that table, and D and trimming were inferred from the DNA itself. The sample gives around 250,000 clones, roughly 89% of which show up once; roughly 2% is in the top ten. The data derive from a study of blood T cell repertoires in COVID-19. The clonotype comes from a woman in her sixties with COVID-19, enrolled during active disease. Sequencing was carried out using peripheral blood.

In DNA form, the CDR3 reads TGCGCCAGCAGCCAACGGTTCCCACTAGCGGGGTCTGAGCAGTTCTTC. Protein: CASSQRFPLAGSEQFF. The chain combines TRBV4-1 with TRBJ2-1, with TRBD2 identical over 10 bases. Per the germline V gene, CDR1 is MGHRA and CDR2 is YSYEKL. J was trimmed by 9 bases and V by 2 bases; bases with no gene match: 10. This CDR3 has 16 amino acids.